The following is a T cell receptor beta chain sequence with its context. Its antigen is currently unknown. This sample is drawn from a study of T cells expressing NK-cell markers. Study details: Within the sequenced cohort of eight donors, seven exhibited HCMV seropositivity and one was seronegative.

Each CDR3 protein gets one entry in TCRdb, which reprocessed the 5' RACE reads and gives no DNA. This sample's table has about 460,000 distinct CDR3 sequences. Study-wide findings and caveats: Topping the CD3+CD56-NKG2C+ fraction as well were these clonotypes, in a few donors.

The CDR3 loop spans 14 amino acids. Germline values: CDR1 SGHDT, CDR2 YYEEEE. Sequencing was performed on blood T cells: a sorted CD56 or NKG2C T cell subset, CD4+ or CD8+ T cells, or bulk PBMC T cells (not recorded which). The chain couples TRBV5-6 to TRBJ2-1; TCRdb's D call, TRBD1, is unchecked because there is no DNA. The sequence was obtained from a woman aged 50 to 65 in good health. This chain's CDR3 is CASRERGGRNEQFF.